This paragraph reports one T cell receptor (beta chain). Terminally differentiated effector memory CD45RA+ cells were left out of the naive CD8 fraction, which was CD45RO-negative and positively selected for CCR7. The CDR3 sequence is 18 residues long. The germline gives CDR1 SGHDT, CDR2 YYEEEE. J gave up 0 bases and V 3 bases, and 3 bases lay outside the gene matches. The sample originates from a study of shared clonotypes between healthy human individuals. Turning to the study itself: Two women and three men aged 18 to 49 served as donors. Per donor, CD8 memory used one plate, CD8 naive used two, CD4 memory used three and CD4 naive used three.

Repertoires were generated with immunoSEQ multiplex PCR, while TCRdb's copy carries only in-frame clones and drops some. The sample lists around 2,100,000 clones, 85% to 95% occurring once. The TCR comes from a man aged 18 to 35 in good health. Sequenced input: naive CD8+ T cells sorted from blood. The V and J genes are TRBV5-6 and TRBJ2-2, with TRBD2 matching over 15 bases. The CDR3 here is CASSWGLAGGTNTGELFF. In DNA form, the CDR3 reads TGTGCCAGCAGCTGGGGACTAGCGGGAGGAACGAACACCGGGGAGCTGTTTTTT.